Reported below is one TCR beta chain. Repertoires were generated with immunoSEQ multiplex PCR, while TCRdb's copy carries only in-frame clones and drops some. The sample holds 150,000 to 200,000 clones; 86% are singletons and the top ten take over 1.3%. The record originates from a study of cytomegalovirus exposure and HLA in healthy donors. Germline V gene sequence: CDR1 ENHRY, CDR2 SYGVKD. The CDR3 consists of 15 residues. The V end lost 0 bases, the J end lost 5 bases, and 13 bases lay between the germline ends. The clonotype comes from a woman aged 18 to 35 in good health and CMV-seronegative. The chain joins TRBV10-3 to TRBJ1-2; D perhaps matches TRBD1 (6 bases). The sample was PBMCs. CDR3 in amino acids: CAISESKARGYGYTF. Written as DNA, the CDR3 is TGTGCCATCAGTGAGTCAAAAGCCAGGGGATATGGCTACACCTTC.